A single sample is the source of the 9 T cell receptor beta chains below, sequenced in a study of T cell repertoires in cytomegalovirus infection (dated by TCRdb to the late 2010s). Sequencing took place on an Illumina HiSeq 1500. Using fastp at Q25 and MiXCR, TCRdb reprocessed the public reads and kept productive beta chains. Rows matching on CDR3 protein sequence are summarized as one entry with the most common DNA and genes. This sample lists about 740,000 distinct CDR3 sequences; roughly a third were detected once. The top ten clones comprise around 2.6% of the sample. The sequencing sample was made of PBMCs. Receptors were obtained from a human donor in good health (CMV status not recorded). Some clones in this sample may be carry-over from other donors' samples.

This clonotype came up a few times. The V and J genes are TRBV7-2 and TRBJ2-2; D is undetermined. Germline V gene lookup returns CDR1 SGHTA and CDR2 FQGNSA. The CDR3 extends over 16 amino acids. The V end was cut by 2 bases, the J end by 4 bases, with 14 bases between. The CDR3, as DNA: TGTGCCAGCAGCTTATCGCCCCGGTCGGGCACCGGGGAGCTGTTTTTT. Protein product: CASSLSPRSGTGELFF. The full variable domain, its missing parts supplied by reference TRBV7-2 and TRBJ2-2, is GAGVSQSPSNKVTEKGKDVELRCDPISGHTALYWYRQSLGQGLEFLIYFQGNSAPDKSGLPSDRFSAERTGGSVSTLTIQRTQQEDSAVYLCASSLSPRSGTGELFFGEGSRLTVL.

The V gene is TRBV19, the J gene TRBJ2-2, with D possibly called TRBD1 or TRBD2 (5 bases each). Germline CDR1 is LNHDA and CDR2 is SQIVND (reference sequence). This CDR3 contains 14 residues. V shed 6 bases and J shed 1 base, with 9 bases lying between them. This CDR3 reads CASSRDLNTGELFF. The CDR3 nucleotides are TGTGCCAGTAGCCGGGACCTGAACACCGGGGAGCTGTTTTTT. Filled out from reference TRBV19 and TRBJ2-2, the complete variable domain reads DGGITQSPKYLFRKEGQNVTLSCEQNLNHDAMYWYRQDPGQGLRLIYYSQIVNDFQKGDIAEGYSVSREKKESFPLTVTSAQKNPTAFYLCASSRDLNTGELFFGEGSRLTVL.

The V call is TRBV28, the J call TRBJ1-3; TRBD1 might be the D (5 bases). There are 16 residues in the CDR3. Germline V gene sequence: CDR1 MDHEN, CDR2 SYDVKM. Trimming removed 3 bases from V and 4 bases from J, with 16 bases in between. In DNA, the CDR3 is TGTGCCAGCAGTTTGATGCAAACAGGCTCCGGAAACACCATATATTTT. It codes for CASSLMQTGSGNTIYF.

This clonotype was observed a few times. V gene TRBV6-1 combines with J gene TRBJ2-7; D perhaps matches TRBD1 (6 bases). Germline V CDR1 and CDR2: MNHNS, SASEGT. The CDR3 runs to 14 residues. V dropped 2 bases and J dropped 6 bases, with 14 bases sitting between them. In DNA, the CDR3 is TGTGCCAGCAGTGAATACGAGGGGGTTAGCGAGCAGTACTTC. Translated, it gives CASSEYEGVSEQYF.

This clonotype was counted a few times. The CDR3 DNA is TGTGCCAGCAGACCCGGGACTAGCGGGACTTTTGAGCAGTTCTTC. This codes for CASRPGTSGTFEQFF. The chain combines TRBV7-4 with TRBJ2-1; 13 nucleotides agree with TRBD2. Per germline, CDR1 SGHVT and CDR2 SQSDAQ. V gave up 6 bases and J gave up 9 bases; unmatched junction bases: 8. The CDR3 consists of 15 residues.

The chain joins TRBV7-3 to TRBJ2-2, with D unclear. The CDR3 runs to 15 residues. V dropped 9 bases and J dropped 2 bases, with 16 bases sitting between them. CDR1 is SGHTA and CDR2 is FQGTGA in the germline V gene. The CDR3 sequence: CASSPTRSNTGELFF. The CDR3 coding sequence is TGTGCCAGTAGCCCTACCCGTTCTAACACCGGGGAGCTGTTTTTT.

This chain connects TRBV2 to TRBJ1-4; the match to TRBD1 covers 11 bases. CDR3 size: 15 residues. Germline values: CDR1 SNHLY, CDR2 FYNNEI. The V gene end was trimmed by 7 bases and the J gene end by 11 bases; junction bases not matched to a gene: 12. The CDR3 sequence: CASTLRTGGAGKLFF. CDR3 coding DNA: TGTGCCAGCACCCTTCGGACAGGGGGCGCGGGGAAACTGTTTTTT.

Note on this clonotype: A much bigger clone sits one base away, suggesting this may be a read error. The CDR3 nucleotides read TGTGCCAGCAGCGTAGGGGTGAGCTCCTACAATGAGCAGTTCTTC. Its translation is CASSVGVSSYNEQFF. The chain uses TRBV9 and TRBJ2-1, with D hard to call. Trimming cost V 0 bases and J 0 bases, with 7 bases left between them. The germline gives CDR1 SGDLS, CDR2 YYNGEE. This CDR3 comprises 15 residues.

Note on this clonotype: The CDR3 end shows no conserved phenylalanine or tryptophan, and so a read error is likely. This CDR3 is CASSLTVTYIRYEQYL. The DNA for the CDR3 is TGTGCCAGCAGCTTAACGGTGACGTACATCAGGTACGAGCAGTACTTA. This chain uses TRBV7-2 with TRBJ2-7; the D is unclear. CDR1 and CDR2 (germline): SGHTA, FQGNSA. V was trimmed by 2 bases and J by 4 bases, leaving 18 bases between them. This CDR3 region has 16 residues.